This paragraph covers one TCR beta chain sequence. The antigen remains unidentified. The CDR3 extends over 15 amino acids. Germline loops: CDR1 SGHTA, CDR2 FQGNSA. The V and J ends lost 5 bases and 7 bases, in that order; junction bases with no gene match: 9. Treatment meaning: approximately nine-day PBMC culture with coronavirus spike peptide pools or control peptides (ViraFEST assay). The entry originates in a study of vaccination and CD4 T cells after COVID-19. Cultured CD4+ T cells had their DNA profiled by the Oncomine TCR Beta short-read assay. Each CDR3 protein is one row after TCRdb ran MiXCR on the PCR reads. Among just under 20,000 distinct CDR3 sequences listed, about half were seen once.

This chain connects TRBV7-2 to TRBJ2-7; 12 bases line up with TRBD2. Sample: cultured CD4+ T cells from blood. The receptor was derived from a human donor with COVID-19. The CDR3 DNA sequence: TGTGCCAGCAGCGTCACTAGCGGGGGGTCCTGGGAGCAGTACTTC. Protein product: CASSVTSGGSWEQYF.